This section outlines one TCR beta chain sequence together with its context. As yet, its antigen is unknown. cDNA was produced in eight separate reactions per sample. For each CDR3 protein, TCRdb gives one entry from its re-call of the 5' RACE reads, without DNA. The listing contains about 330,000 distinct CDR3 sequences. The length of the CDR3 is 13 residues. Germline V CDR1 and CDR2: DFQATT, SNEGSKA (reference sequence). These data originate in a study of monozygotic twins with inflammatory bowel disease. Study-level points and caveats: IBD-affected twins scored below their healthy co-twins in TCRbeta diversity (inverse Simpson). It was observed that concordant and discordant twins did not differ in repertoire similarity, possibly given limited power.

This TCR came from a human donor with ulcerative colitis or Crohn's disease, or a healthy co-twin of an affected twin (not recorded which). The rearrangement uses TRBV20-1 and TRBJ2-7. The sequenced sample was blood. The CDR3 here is CSAWETADFEQYF.